This T cell receptor beta chain was observed in a study of blood T cell repertoires in COVID-19. About the research overall: Specimens from acute and convalescent COVID-19 originated in the United States, Italy and Spain.

Per the original data handling: Researchers report that nucleated cell counts were estimated from reference gene primer amplification. Generated by immunoSEQ multiplex PCR, the TCRdb table keeps only in-frame clones and is missing some. V and J calls plus clone size are reproduced from that table; the DNA served to infer D and trimming. The sample holds fewer than 500,000 clones, roughly 90% seen once. V shed 3 bases and J shed 6 bases, with 12 bases lying between them. This CDR3 has 15 amino acids. The germline CDR1 and CDR2 sequences are MGHRA and YSYEKL. Cohorts were determined from participant-reported clinical history.

The sample comprised PBMCs or T cells enriched from blood (not recorded which). The chain links TRBV4-1 to TRBJ1-6; D is undetermined. The clonotype was recovered from a woman aged 18-29 years who had recovered from COVID-19. CDR3 residues: CASSQRRGPNSPLHF. In nucleotides, the CDR3 is TGCGCCAGCAGCCAGAGGAGAGGGCCTAATTCACCCCTCCACTTT.